This T cell receptor beta chain was captured by sequencing in a study of radiation and T cells in renal cell carcinoma. Study results and limitations: Baseline intratumoral clonotype presence is unknown without pretreatment biopsies. From baseline, blood top tumor clonotypes peaked at 2 weeks post-radiation.

The V gene's germline CDR1 is PRHDT and CDR2 FYEKMQ (reference sequence). The CDR3 runs to 15 residues. The junction had 2 bases not matched to a gene; V was cut back by 1 base and J by 2 bases. This sample's time point: blood 4 weeks post-SBRT, at nephrectomy. The treatment denotes: 15 Gy SBRT to primary tumor, nephrectomy 4 weeks later. Nephrectomy followed 15 Gy stereotactic body radiation by 4 weeks. To note about this clone: The antigen is undetermined. The sample holds other DNA sequences that translate to the same CDR3.

Only in-frame clones appear in the TCRdb table, and some are missing; sequencing was by immunoSEQ multiplex PCR. Of fewer than 200,000 clones in the sample, roughly 90% were seen once. The sequence derives from a woman between 45 and 65 years old with renal cell carcinoma. The rearrangement uses TRBV13 and TRBJ2-3; 8 bases fit TRBD2. The sequences come from blood, collected from a patient whose treatment included radiotherapy and nephrectomy. The CDR3 nucleotides read TGTGCCAGCAGCTTAGCGGGGGGGGTCACAGATACGCAGTATTTT. Its translation: CASSLAGGVTDTQYF.